One T cell receptor beta chain is described in this entry. Authors' methods: Quantification of nucleated cells was approximated via reference gene primer amplification. This table comes from immunoSEQ multiplex PCR, and its TCRdb copy is limited to in-frame clones, with some not included. V, J and clone size were drawn from that table, and D and trimming were deduced from the DNA. Here the sample spans 190,000 or so clones, approximately 90% being singletons. The data were taken from a study of blood T cell repertoires in COVID-19. Study information: Samples representing acute and convalescent COVID-19 were sourced from the United States, Italy and Spain.

V shed 3 bases and J 7 bases; nucleotides not matched to a gene: 1. The germline V gene has CDR1 LGHDT and CDR2 YNNKEL (reference sequence). The CDR3 has 12 amino acids. The sequenced sample consisted of peripheral blood. The rearrangement joins TRBV3-1 (or the pseudogene TRBV3-2) to TRBJ1-2; 8 positions agree with TRBD1. The receptor's source is a woman between 18 and 29 years old who had recovered from COVID-19. CDR3 in amino acids: CASSHRGLGYTF. The CDR3 DNA reads TGTGCCAGCAGCCACAGGGGGCTTGGCTACACCTTC.